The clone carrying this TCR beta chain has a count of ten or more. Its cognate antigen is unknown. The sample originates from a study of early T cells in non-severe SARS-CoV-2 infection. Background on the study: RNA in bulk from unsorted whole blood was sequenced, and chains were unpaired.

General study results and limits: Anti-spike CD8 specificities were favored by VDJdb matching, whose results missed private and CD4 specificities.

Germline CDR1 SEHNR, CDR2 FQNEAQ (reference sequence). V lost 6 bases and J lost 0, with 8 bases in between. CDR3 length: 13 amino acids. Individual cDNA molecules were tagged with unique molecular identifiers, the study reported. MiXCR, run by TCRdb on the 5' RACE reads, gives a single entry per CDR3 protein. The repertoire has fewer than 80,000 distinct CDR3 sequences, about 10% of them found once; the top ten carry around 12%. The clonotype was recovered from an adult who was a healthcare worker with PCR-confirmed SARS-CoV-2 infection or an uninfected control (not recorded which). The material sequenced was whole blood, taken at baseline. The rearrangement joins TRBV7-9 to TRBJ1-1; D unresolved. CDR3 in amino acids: CASSLVVNTEAFF. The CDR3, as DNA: TGTGCCAGCAGTTTGGTGGTGAACACTGAAGCTTTCTTT.